A selection of T cell receptor beta chains follows, all from one sample in a study of T cell responses to AZD1222 COVID-19 vaccine. Profiling relied on immunoSEQ multiplex PCR, and the TCRdb table lists in-frame clones only, not all of them. The table shows around 150,000 clones, with 94% occurring only once. Material: peripheral blood, obtained 28 days after the second AZD1222 dose. The receptors here all came from an adult who received the AZD1222 COVID-19 vaccine. The CDR3 runs from the conserved cysteine through the conserved F or W. A D gene is named only where the DNA matches it firmly. Expanded clones are given a class, and other clones once, few, many or no size at all.

J gene	D gene	V gene	clone size	CDR3 protein	CDR3 DNA
TRBJ2-2	TRBD1	TRBV11-2	-	CASSPPGRGRTGELFF	TGTGCCAGCAGCCCCCCCGGTAGGGGGCGTACCGGGGAGCTGTTTTTT
TRBJ1-5	-	TRBV15	-	CATSRGEGGQPQHF	TGTGCCACCAGCAGAGGTGAGGGGGGACAGCCCCAGCATTTT
TRBJ1-1	-	TRBV11-3	-	CASSLGGHTEAFF	TGTGCCAGCAGCTTAGGAGGGCACACTGAAGCTTTCTTT
TRBJ2-1	-	TRBV30	-	CAWNRPGRSYNEQFF	TGTGCCTGGAATAGACCCGGACGCTCCTACAATGAGCAGTTCTTC
TRBJ1-5	-	TRBV6-1	-	CASSEAGKFQPQHF	TGTGCCAGCAGTGAAGCCGGGAAGTTTCAGCCCCAGCATTTT
TRBJ2-7	-	TRBV5-1	-	CASSSSGTGYHEQYF	TGCGCCAGCAGCAGTAGCGGGACAGGGTACCACGAGCAGTACTTC
TRBJ2-7	TRBD2	TRBV5-1	-	CASSWGTSGYYEQYF	TGCGCCAGCAGCTGGGGGACTAGCGGTTACTACGAGCAGTACTTC
TRBJ1-3	TRBD1	TRBV7-2	-	CASSLETGGIGNTIYF	TGTGCCAGCAGCTTAGAAACAGGGGGAATTGGAAACACCATATATTTT
TRBJ2-3	-	TRBV4-2	-	CASSQDFLLRSRDSDTQYF	TGTGCCAGCAGCCAAGATTTCCTCCTCCGAAGCAGGGATTCAGATACGCAGTATTTT
TRBJ1-1	-	TRBV10-3	-	CAISERSMNTEAFF	TGTGCCATCAGTGAACGGAGCATGAACACTGAAGCTTTCTTT
TRBJ1-3	-	TRBV18	once	CASSPPWGPGNTIYF	TGTGCCAGCTCACCACCGTGGGGGCCGGGAAACACCATATATTTT
TRBJ1-5	TRBD1	TRBV7-9	-	CASSFGTGRNQPQHF	TGTGCCAGCAGCTTCGGGACAGGTCGCAATCAGCCCCAGCATTTT
TRBJ1-1	-	TRBV25-1	-	CASSETGRGNTEAFF	TGTGCCAGCAGTGAAACAGGGAGGGGGAACACTGAAGCTTTCTTT
TRBJ1-1	TRBD1	TRBV7-6	-	CASSSQGGRVAEAFF	TGTGCCAGCAGCTCGCAGGGGGGGCGGGTGGCAGAAGCTTTCTTT
TRBJ2-2	-	TRBV21-1	-	CASSVREGGTGELFF	TGTGCCAGCAGCGTGCGGGAGGGGGGCACCGGGGAGCTGTTTTTT
TRBJ2-7	TRBD2	TRBV10-2	-	CASSDPGLAGEYEQYF	TGCGCCAGCAGTGACCCCGGACTAGCGGGAGAATACGAGCAGTACTTC
TRBJ2-1	-	TRBV6-1	-	CASSDSDEQFF	TGTGCCAGCAGTGACAGTGATGAGCAGTTCTTC
TRBJ2-1	-	TRBV5-6	-	CASSLLGQATGSYNEQFF	TGTGCCAGCAGCTTGCTGGGCCAAGCGACGGGGTCCTACAATGAGCAGTTCTTC
TRBJ2-1	TRBD2	TRBV4-1	-	CASSQIAGEEQFF	TGCGCCAGCAGCCAAATAGCGGGAGAGGAGCAGTTCTTC
TRBJ2-7	-	TRBV2	-	CASSDRAYEQYF	TGTGCCAGCAGTGACAGGGCCTACGAGCAGTACTTC
TRBJ2-3	-	TRBV5-1	-	CASSLKPRQERTDTQYF	TGCGCCAGCAGCTTGAAACCCCGACAGGAGCGCACAGATACGCAGTATTTT
TRBJ2-1	TRBD2	TRBV5-1	-	CASSLVLAGAANEQFF	TGCGCCAGCAGCTTGGTCTTGGCGGGAGCAGCAAATGAGCAGTTCTTC
TRBJ2-1	TRBD2	TRBV2	-	CASSESSSGSSYNEQFF	TGTGCCAGCAGTGAGTCAAGTAGCGGGAGCTCCTACAATGAGCAGTTCTTC
TRBJ1-1	TRBD1	TRBV6-5	once	CASKTPGQGGTEAFF	TGTGCCAGCAAAACACCGGGACAGGGTGGCACTGAAGCTTTCTTT
TRBJ2-3	-	TRBV6-5	-	CASSYSISDTQYF	TGTGCCAGCAGTTACTCGATTTCAGATACGCAGTATTTT
TRBJ2-3	TRBD2	TRBV29-1	-	CSVETLASGSGDTQYF	TGCAGCGTTGAGACCCTGGCTAGCGGGAGTGGAGATACGCAGTATTTT
TRBJ2-5	-	TRBV30	-	CAWSGGETQYF	TGTGCCTGGAGTGGGGGAGAGACCCAGTACTTC
TRBJ1-2	TRBD1	TRBV10-3	once	CAISDSDRGDYGYTF	TGTGCCATCAGTGACTCCGACAGGGGGGACTATGGCTACACCTTC
TRBJ1-1	-	TRBV10-1	-	CASRTAKNTEAFF	TGCGCCAGCAGAACCGCCAAAAACACTGAAGCTTTCTTT
TRBJ2-1	TRBD1	TRBV28	-	CASRGTGVEQFF	TGTGCCAGCAGGGGTACAGGGGTCGAGCAGTTCTTC
TRBJ1-2	-	TRBV5-8	-	CASSLGGLKAYGYTF	TGTGCCAGCAGCTTGGGTGGACTTAAGGCCTATGGCTACACCTTC
TRBJ2-1	-	TRBV13	few	CASSLRAPYNEQFF	TGTGCCAGCAGCCTCCGGGCCCCCTACAATGAGCAGTTCTTC
TRBJ2-2	TRBD2	TRBV9	-	CATRLAANTGELFF	TGTGCCACCAGACTAGCGGCCAACACCGGGGAGCTGTTTTTT
TRBJ1-1	TRBD1	TRBV7-9	-	CASSSWGQGIPEAFF	TGTGCCAGCAGTTCCTGGGGACAGGGAATCCCTGAAGCTTTCTTT
TRBJ2-3	-	TRBV29-1	-	CSGAPSVSTDTQYF	TGCAGCGGTGCCCCTAGCGTCAGCACAGATACGCAGTATTTT
TRBJ1-1	-	TRBV3-1/TRBV3-2	-	CASSQESGPLATEAFF	TGTGCCAGCAGCCAAGAGTCTGGACCACTGGCCACTGAAGCTTTCTTT
TRBJ2-1	TRBD2	TRBV11-2	-	CASSLAPNQRETSYNEQFF	TGTGCCAGCAGCTTAGCCCCGAACCAGCGGGAGACCTCCTACAATGAGCAGTTCTTC
TRBJ1-2	-	TRBV9	-	CASSKGGGGNYGYTF	TGTGCCAGCAGCAAGGGAGGAGGTGGTAACTATGGCTACACCTTC
TRBJ1-5	TRBD1	TRBV19	-	CASRGQGLQPQHF	TGTGCCAGTAGGGGACAGGGACTGCAGCCCCAGCATTTT
TRBJ2-1	TRBD2	TRBV19	-	CASSRGLAGALEQFF	TGTGCCAGTAGTAGGGGACTAGCGGGAGCACTTGAGCAGTTCTTC
TRBJ1-1	-	TRBV19	-	CASSSGRDEAFF	TGTGCCAGTAGTTCGGGACGAGATGAAGCTTTCTTT
TRBJ2-3	-	TRBV2	-	CASSEGLYADTQYF	TGTGCCAGCAGTGAGGGACTTTATGCAGATACGCAGTATTTT
TRBJ2-1	TRBD2	TRBV11-2	-	CASSPRTSGGANEQFF	TGTGCCAGCAGCCCGCGGACTAGCGGGGGGGCCAATGAGCAGTTCTTC
TRBJ1-6	-	TRBV30	-	CAWSAGSSPLHF	TGTGCCTGGAGTGCAGGGTCTTCACCCCTCCACTTT
TRBJ2-1	-	TRBV29-1	once	CSVEGGQFF	TGCAGCGTTGAGGGGGGGCAGTTCTTC
TRBJ2-1	TRBD2	TRBV11-2	-	CASSTISGRDNEQFF	TGTGCCAGCAGCACGATTAGCGGGAGGGACAATGAGCAGTTCTTC
TRBJ2-3	TRBD2	TRBV5-4	-	CASGREGDTQYF	TGTGCCAGCGGGCGGGAGGGGGATACGCAGTATTTT
TRBJ1-6	-	TRBV18	-	CASSPPGNRSPLHF	TGTGCCAGCTCACCTCCAGGGAATCGCTCACCCCTCCACTTT
TRBJ1-5	-	TRBV19	-	CASSMVSGQPQHF	TGTGCCAGTAGTATGGTGTCGGGGCAGCCCCAGCATTTT
TRBJ2-7	TRBD1	TRBV5-1	-	CASSLGTEFYEQYF	TGCGCCAGCAGCTTAGGGACAGAGTTCTACGAGCAGTACTTC
TRBJ2-5	-	TRBV18	few	CASSRQETQYF	TGTGCCAGCTCACGCCAAGAGACCCAGTACTTC
TRBJ2-1	-	TRBV10-3	-	CAISIDRLGQFF	TGTGCCATCAGTATCGACCGGCTTGGGCAGTTCTTC
TRBJ1-2	-	TRBV13	-	CASSLGPGALGYTF	TGTGCCAGCAGCTTAGGCCCGGGGGCTTTGGGCTACACCTTC